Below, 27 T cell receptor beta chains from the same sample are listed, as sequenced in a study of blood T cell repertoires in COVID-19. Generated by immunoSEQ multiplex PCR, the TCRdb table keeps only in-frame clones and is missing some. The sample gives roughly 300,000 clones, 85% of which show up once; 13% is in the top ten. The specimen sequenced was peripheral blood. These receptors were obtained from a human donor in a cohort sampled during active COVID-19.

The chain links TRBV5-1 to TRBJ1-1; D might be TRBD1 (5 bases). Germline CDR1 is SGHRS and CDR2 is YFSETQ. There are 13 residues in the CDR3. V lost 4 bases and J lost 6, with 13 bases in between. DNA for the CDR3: TGCGCCAGCAGCCTACAGGATCGGGCTGAAGCTTTCTTT. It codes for CASSLQDRAEAFF. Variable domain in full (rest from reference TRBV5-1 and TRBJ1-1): KAGVTQTPRYLIKTRGQQVTLSCSPISGHRSVSWYQQTPGQGLQFLFEYFSETQRNKGNFPGRFSGRQFSNSRSEMNVSTLELGDSALYLCASSLQDRAEAFFGQGTRLTVV.

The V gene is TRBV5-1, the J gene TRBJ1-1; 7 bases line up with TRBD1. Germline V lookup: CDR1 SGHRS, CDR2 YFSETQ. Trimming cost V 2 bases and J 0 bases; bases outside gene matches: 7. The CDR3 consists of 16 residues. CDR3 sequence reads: CASSFTGAAMNTEAFF. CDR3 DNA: TGCGCCAGCAGCTTCACAGGGGCCGCGATGAACACTGAAGCTTTCTTT.

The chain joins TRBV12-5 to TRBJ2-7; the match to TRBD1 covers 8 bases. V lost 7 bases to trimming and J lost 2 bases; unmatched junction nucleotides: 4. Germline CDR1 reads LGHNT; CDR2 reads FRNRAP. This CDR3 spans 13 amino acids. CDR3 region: CASAQGATYEQYF. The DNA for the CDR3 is TGTGCTAGTGCCCAGGGGGCCACCTACGAGCAGTACTTC.

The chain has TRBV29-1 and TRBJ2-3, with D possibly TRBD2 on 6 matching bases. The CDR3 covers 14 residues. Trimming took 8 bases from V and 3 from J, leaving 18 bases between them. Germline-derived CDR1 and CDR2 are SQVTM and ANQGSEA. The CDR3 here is CSILRDSRTDTQYF. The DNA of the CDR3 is TGCAGCATCCTACGGGACTCGAGAACAGATACGCAGTATTTT.

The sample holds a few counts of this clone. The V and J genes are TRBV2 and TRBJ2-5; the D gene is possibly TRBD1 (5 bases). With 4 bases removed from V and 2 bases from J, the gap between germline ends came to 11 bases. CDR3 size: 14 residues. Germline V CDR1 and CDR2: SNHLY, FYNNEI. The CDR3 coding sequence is TGTGCCAGCAGTGTGGGGCGGAATCAAGAGACCCAGTACTTC. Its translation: CASSVGRNQETQYF.

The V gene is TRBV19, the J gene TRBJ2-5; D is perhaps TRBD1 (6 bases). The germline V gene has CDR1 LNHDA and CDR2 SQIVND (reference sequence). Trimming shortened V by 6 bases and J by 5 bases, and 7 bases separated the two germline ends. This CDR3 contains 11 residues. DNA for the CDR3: TGTGCCAGTAGGAGGGGGGAGACCCAGTACTTC. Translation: CASRRGETQYF.

DNA of the CDR3: TGTGCCAGCAGTTCCGGGACAACCTCTGGAAACACCATATATTTT. This encodes CASSSGTTSGNTIYF. V gene TRBV5-4 combines with J gene TRBJ1-3, with a weak D call TRBD1 (6 bases). V shed 5 bases and J shed 0 bases, with 12 bases lying between them. Per the germline V gene, CDR1 is SGHNT and CDR2 is YYREEE (reference sequence). This CDR3 has 15 amino acids.

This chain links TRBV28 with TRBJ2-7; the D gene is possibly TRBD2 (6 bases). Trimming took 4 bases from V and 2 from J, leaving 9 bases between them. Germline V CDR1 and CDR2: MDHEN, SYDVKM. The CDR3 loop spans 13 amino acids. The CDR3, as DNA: TGTGCCAGCAGTTATCCGGGGGCCTACGAGCAGTACTTC. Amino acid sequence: CASSYPGAYEQYF.

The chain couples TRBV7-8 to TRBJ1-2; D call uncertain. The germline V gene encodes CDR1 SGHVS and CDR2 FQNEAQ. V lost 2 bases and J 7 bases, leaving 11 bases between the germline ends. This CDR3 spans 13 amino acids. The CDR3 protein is CASSLYRVSGYTF. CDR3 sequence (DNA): TGTGCCAGCAGCTTATACCGGGTCAGTGGCTACACCTTC. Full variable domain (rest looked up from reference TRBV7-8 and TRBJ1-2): GAGVSQSPRYKVAKRGQDVALRCDPISGHVSLFWYQQALGQGPEFLTYFQNEAQLDKSGLPSDRFFAERPEGSVSTLKIQRTQQEDSAVYLCASSLYRVSGYTFGSGTRLTVV.

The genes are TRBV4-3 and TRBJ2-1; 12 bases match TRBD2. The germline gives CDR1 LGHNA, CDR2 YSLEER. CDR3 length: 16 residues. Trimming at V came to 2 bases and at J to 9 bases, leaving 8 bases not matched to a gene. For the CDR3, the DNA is TGCGCCAGCAGCCAAAGACTAGCGGGAGACTCTGGTGAGCAGTTCTTC. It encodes CASSQRLAGDSGEQFF.

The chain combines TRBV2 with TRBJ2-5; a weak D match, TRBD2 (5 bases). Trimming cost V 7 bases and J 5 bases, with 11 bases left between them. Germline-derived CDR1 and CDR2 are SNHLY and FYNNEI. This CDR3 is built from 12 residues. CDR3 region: CASTAVPETQYF. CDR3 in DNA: TGTGCCAGCACAGCGGTCCCCGAGACCCAGTACTTC.

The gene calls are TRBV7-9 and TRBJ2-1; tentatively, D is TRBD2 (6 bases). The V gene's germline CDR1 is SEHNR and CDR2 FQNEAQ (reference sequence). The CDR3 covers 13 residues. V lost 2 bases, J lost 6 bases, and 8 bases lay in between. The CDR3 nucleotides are TGTGCCAGCAGCTTAATGGAGGGCAATGAGCAGTTCTTC. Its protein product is CASSLMEGNEQFF.

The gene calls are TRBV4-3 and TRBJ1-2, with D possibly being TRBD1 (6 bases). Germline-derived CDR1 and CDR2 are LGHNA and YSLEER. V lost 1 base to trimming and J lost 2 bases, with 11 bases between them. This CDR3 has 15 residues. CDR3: CASSQAVTGNYGYTF. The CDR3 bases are TGCGCCAGCAGCCAAGCGGTTACAGGGAACTATGGCTACACCTTC.

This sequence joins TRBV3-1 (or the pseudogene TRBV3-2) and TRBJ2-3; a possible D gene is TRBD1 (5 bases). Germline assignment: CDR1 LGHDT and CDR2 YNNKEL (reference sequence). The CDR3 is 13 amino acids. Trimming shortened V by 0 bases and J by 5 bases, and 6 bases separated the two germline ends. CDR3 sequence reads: CASSQEGRDTQYF. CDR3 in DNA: TGTGCCAGCAGCCAAGAGGGGCGAGATACGCAGTATTTT.

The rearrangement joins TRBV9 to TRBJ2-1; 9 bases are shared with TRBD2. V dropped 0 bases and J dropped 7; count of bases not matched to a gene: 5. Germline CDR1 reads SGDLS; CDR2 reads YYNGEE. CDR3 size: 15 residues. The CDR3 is CASSVEGGRGNEQFF. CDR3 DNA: TGTGCCAGCAGCGTAGAGGGCGGGAGGGGGAATGAGCAGTTCTTC.

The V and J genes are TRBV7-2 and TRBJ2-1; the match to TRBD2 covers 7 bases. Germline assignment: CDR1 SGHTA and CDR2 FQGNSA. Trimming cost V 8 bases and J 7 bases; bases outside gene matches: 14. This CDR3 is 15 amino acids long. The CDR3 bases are TGTGCCAGCGGGCGGCTGGCGGGAGAGAAGAATGAGCAGTTCTTC. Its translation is CASGRLAGEKNEQFF.

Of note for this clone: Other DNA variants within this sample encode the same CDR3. CDR3 residues: CASSPGTGGEKLFF. CDR3 DNA: TGTGCCAGCTCACCAGGGACAGGGGGCGAAAAACTGTTTTTT. The rearrangement joins TRBV18 to TRBJ1-4, with TRBD1 identical over 12 bases. CDR1 KGHSH and CDR2 LQKENI come from the germline V gene. The length of the CDR3 is 14 residues. V lost 2 bases, J lost 8 bases, and 0 bases stayed unmatched.

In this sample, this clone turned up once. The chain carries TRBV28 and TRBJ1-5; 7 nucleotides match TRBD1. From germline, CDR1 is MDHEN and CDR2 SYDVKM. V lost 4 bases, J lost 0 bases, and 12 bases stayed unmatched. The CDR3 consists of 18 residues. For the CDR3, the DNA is TGTGCCAGCAGTTACCCCTCGGACAGGAAGAATAGCAATCAGCCCCAGCATTTT. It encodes CASSYPSDRKNSNQPQHF.

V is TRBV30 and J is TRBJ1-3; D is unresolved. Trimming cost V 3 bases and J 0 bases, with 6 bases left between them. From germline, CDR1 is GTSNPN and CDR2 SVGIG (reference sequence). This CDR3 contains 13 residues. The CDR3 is CAWSGNSGNTIYF. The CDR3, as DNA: TGTGCCTGGAGCGGGAACTCTGGAAACACCATATATTTT.

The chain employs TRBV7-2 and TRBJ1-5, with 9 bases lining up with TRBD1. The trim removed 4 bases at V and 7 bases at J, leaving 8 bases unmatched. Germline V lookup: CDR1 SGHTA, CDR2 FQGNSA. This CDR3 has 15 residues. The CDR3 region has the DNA TGTGCCAGCAGCTCGGACGCCGGGACAGGGCAGCCCCAGCATTTT. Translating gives CASSSDAGTGQPQHF.

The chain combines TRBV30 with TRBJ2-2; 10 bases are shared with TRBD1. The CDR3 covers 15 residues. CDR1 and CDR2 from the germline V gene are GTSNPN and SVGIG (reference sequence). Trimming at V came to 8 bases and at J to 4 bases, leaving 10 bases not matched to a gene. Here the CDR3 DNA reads TGTGCCGGGTTGACCGGGACAGGGGTCACCGGGGAGCTGTTTTTT. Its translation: CAGLTGTGVTGELFF.

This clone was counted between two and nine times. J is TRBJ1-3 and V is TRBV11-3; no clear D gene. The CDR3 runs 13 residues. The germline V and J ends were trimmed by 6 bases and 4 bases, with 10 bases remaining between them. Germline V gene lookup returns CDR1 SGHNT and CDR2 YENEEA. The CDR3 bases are TGTGCCAGCAGTCTCTCGAGAGGAAACACCATATATTTT. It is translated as CASSLSRGNTIYF.

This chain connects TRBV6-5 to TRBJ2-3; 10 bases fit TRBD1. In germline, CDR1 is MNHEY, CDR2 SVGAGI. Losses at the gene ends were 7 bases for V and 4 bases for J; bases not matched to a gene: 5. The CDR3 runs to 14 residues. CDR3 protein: CASTRGTGADTQYF. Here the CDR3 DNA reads TGTGCCAGCACACGCGGGACAGGGGCAGATACGCAGTATTTT.

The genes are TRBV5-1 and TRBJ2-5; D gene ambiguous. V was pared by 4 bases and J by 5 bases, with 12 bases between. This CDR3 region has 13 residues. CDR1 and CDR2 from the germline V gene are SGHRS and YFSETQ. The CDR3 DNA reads TGCGCCAGCAGCCAAATTAGAGTTGAGACCCAGTACTTC. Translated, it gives CASSQIRVETQYF.

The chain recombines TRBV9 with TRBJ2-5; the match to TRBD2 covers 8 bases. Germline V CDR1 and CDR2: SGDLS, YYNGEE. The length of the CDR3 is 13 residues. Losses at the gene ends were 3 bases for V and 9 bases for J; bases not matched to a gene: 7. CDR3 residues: CASSGSGSSPQYF. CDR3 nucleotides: TGTGCCAGCAGCGGAAGCGGGAGTAGCCCCCAGTACTTC.

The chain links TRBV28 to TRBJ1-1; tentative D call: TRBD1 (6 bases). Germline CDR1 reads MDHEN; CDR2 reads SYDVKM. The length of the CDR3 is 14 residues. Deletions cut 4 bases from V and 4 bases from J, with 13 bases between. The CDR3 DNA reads TGTGCCAGCAGTTCTCTTATAGGGGGCACTGAAGCTTTCTTT. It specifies CASSSLIGGTEAFF.

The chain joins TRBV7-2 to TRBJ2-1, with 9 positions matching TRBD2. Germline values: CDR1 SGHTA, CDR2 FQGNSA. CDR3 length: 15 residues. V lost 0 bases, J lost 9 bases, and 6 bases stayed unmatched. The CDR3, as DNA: TGTGCCAGCAGCTTAGCTAGCGGGAGCGAGGGTGAGCAGTTCTTC. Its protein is CASSLASGSEGEQFF. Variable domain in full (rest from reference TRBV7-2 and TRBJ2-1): GAGVSQSPSNKVTEKGKDVELRCDPISGHTALYWYRQSLGQGLEFLIYFQGNSAPDKSGLPSDRFSAERTGGSVSTLTIQRTQQEDSAVYLCASSLASGSEGEQFFGPGTRLTVL.